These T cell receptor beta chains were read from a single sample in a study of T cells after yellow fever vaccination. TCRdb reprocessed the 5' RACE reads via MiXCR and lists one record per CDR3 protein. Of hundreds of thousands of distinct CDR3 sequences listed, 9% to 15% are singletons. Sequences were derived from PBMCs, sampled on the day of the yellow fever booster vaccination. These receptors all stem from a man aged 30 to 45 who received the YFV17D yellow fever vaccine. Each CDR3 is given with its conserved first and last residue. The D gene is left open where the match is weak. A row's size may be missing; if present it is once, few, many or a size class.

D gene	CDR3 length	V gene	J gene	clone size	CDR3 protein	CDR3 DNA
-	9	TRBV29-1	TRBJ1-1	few	CSADSEAFF	TGCAGCGCGGACAGTGAAGCTTTCTTT
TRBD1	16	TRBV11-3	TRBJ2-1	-	CASSSRGTDLYNEQFF	TGTGCCAGCAGCTCCCGAGGGACAGACCTTTACAATGAGCAGTTCTTC
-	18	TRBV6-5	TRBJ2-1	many	CASSYPRTGGTSYNEQFF	TGTGCCAGCAGTTACCCGCGGACGGGCGGAACCTCCTACAATGAGCAGTTCTTC
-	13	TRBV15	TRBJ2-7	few	CATGSGMGYEQYF	TGTGCCACCGGGTCGGGGATGGGCTACGAGCAGTACTTC
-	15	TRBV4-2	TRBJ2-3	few	CASSQGGGSTDTQYF	TGTGCCAGCAGCCAGGGTGGGGGATCCACAGATACGCAGTATTTT
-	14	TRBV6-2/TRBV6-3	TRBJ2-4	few	CASSLHLRKNIQYF	TGTGCCAGCAGCCTCCATCTTCGGAAAAACATTCAGTACTTC
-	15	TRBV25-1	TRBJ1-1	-	CASSEPRGLGTEAFF	TGTGCCAGCAGTGAACCCAGGGGACTCGGCACTGAAGCTTTCTTT
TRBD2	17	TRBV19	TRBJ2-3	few	CASSMSFGAGGPDTQYF	TGTGCCAGTAGTATGTCGTTTGGAGCGGGAGGACCAGATACGCAGTATTTT
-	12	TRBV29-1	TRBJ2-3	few	CRDAPSTDTQYF	TGCAGAGACGCCCCTAGCACAGATACGCAGTATTTT
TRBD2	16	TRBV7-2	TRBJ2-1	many	CASSLASSGGYNEQFF	TGTGCCAGCAGCTTAGCATCTAGCGGAGGGTACAATGAGCAGTTCTTC
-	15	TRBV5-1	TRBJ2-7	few	CASSGTSISSSEQYF	TGCGCCAGCAGCGGAACCTCGATTAGTTCAAGCGAGCAGTACTTC
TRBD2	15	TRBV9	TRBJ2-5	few	CASSVAGRGVETQYF	TGTGCCAGCAGCGTGGCCGGGAGGGGTGTAGAGACCCAGTACTTC
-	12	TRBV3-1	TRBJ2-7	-	CASSQREQRQYF	TGTGCCAGCAGCCAACGGGAACAAAGGCAGTACTTC
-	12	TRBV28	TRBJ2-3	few	CASSTQGYTQYF	TGTGCCAGCAGCACACAGGGATATACGCAGTATTTT
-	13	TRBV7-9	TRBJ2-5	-	CASSHKFQETQYF	TGTGCCAGCAGCCATAAATTCCAAGAGACCCAGTACTTC
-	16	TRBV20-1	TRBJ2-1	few	CSGNGPTFNSYNEQFF	TGCAGTGGTAACGGGCCGACGTTCAACTCCTACAATGAGCAGTTCTTC
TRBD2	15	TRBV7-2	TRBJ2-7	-	CASSPSGGSFHEQYF	TGTGCCAGCAGCCCTTCGGGCGGGAGCTTCCACGAGCAGTACTTC
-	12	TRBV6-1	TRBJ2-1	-	CASSGPINEQFF	TGTGCCAGCAGTGGCCCCATAAATGAGCAGTTCTTC
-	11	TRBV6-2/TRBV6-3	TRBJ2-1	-	CASSAVNEQFF	TGTGCCAGCAGCGCCGTTAATGAGCAGTTCTTC
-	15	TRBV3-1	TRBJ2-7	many	CASSQDPTSFGEQYF	TGTGCCAGCAGCCAAGACCCGACTAGTTTTGGCGAGCAGTACTTC
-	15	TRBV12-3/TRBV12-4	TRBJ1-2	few	CASSSLGTEVNGYTF	TGTGCCAGCAGTTCACTAGGGACCGAGGTAAACGGCTACACCTTC
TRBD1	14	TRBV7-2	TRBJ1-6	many	CASSSGTVNSPLHF	TGTGCCAGCAGCTCTGGGACAGTTAATTCACCCCTCCACTTT
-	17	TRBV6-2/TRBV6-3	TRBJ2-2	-	CASSYDSGWLNTGELFF	TGTGCCAGCAGTTACGATTCGGGCTGGTTGAACACCGGGGAGCTGTTTTTT
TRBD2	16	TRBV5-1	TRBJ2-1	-	CASSPAGTSGINEQFF	TGCGCCAGCAGCCCCGCTGGGACTAGCGGCATCAATGAGCAGTTCTTC
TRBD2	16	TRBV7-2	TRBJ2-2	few	CASSLARASGSGELFF	TGTGCCAGCAGCTTAGCGCGGGCTAGCGGGAGTGGGGAGCTGTTTTTT
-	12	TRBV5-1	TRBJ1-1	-	CASSSYTSEAFF	TGCGCCAGCAGCTCGTATACCTCTGAAGCTTTCTTT
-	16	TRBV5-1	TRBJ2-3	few	CASSLSSVGLTDTQYF	TGCGCCAGCAGCTTGTCATCGGTAGGACTCACAGATACGCAGTATTTT
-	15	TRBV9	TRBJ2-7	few	CASSVEEDASYEQYF	TGTGCCAGCAGCGTAGAGGAGGACGCCTCCTACGAGCAGTACTTC
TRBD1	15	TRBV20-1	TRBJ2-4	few	CSARTGAGGNSIQYF	TGCAGTGCTAGAACGGGCGCAGGGGGAAATAGCATTCAGTACTTC
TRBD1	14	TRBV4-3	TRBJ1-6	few	CASSQDGDSESLHF	TGCGCCAGCAGCCAAGACGGGGACAGTGAGTCCCTCCACTTT
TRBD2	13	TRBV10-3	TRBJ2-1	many	CATGLAGGNEQFF	TGTGCCACTGGACTAGCGGGAGGAAATGAGCAGTTCTTC
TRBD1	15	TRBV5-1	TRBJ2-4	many	CASSFIGQGSNIQYF	TGCGCCAGCAGCTTTATAGGACAGGGGTCAAACATTCAGTACTTC
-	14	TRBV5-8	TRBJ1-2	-	CASSFAQSNYGYTF	TGTGCCAGCAGCTTTGCGCAGTCTAACTATGGCTACACCTTC
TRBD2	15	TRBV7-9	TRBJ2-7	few	CASSYRTSVSYEQYF	TGTGCCAGCAGCTACCGGACTAGCGTCTCCTACGAGCAGTACTTC
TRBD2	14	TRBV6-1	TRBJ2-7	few	CASRPIAGDYEQYF	TGTGCCAGCCGGCCGATAGCGGGAGACTACGAGCAGTACTTC
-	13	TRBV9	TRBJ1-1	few	CASSVDLITEAFF	TGTGCCAGCAGCGTAGATTTGATTACTGAAGCTTTCTTT
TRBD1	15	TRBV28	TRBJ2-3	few	CASSPRGQGTDTQYF	TGTGCCAGCAGCCCGCGAGGACAGGGCACAGATACGCAGTATTTT
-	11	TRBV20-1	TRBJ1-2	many	CSSRENYGYTF	TGCAGTTCCAGGGAGAACTATGGCTACACCTTC
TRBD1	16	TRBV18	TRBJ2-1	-	CASSPRDRGLGGEQFF	TGTGCCAGCTCACCCCGGGACAGGGGTTTGGGGGGTGAGCAGTTCTTC
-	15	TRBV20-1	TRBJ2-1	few	CSARMVDLTYNEQFF	TGCAGTGCTAGAATGGTGGACCTCACCTACAATGAGCAGTTCTTC
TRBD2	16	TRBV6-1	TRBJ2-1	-	CASMLAGGRTYNEQFF	TGTGCCAGCATGCTAGCGGGAGGTCGCACCTACAATGAGCAGTTCTTC
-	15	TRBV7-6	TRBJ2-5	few	CASSVNRQISETQYF	TGTGCCAGCAGCGTGAATCGACAGATTTCAGAGACCCAGTACTTC